The table lists the clone carrying this TCR beta chain with many counts. The antigen is undetermined. This specimen belongs to a study of Graves' ophthalmopathy and Graves' hyperthyroidism. Findings and limits, study-wide: Blood also contained most of the expanded thyroid clonotypes above 0.001 frequency.

This CDR3 region has 13 residues. Germline-derived CDR1 and CDR2 are SGHRS and YFSETQ. The V and J ends lost 2 bases and 7 bases respectively, with 13 bases between them. Stable hyperthyroidism referred to disease that showed no ophthalmopathy within 18 months of follow-up. Beta-chain TCR CDR3 regions were amplified from RNA transcripts. A first-round RT-PCR used HTBI primers, followed by a second-round multiplex PCR. TCRdb ran MiXCR on the multiplex PCR reads and lists one entry per CDR3 protein. The table includes hundreds of thousands of distinct CDR3 sequences, 20% to 25% detected once. The sample was peripheral blood. The chain combines TRBV5-1 with TRBJ2-7; D unclear. The receptor was isolated from a woman aged 18-30 years with stable Graves' hyperthyroidism. Here the CDR3 reads CASSLISGVEQYF. For the CDR3, the DNA is TGCGCCAGCAGCTTAATCTCTGGAGTGGAGCAGTACTTC. The entire variable domain, with the rest obtained from reference TRBV5-1 and TRBJ2-7, is as follows: KAGVTQTPRYLIKTRGQQVTLSCSPISGHRSVSWYQQTPGQGLQFLFEYFSETQRNKGNFPGRFSGRQFSNSRSEMNVSTLELGDSALYLCASSLISGVEQYFGPGTRLTVT.